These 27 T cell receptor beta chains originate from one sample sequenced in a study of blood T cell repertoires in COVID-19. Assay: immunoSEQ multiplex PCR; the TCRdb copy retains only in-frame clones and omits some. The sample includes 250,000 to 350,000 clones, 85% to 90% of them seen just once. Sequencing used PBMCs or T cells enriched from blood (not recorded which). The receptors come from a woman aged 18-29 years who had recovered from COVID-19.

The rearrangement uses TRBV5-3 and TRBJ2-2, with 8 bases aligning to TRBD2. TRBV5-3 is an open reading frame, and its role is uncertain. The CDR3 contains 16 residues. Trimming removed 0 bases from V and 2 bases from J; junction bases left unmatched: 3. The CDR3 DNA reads TGTGCCAGAAGCTTGGAACTAGCGGACAACACCGGGGAGCTGTTTTTT. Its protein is CARSLELADNTGELFF.

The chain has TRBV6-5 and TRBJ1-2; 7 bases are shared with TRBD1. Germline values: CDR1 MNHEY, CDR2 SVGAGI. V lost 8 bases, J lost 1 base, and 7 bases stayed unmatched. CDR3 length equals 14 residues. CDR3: CASSRDSFNYGYTF. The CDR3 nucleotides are TGTGCCAGCTCCCGGGACAGCTTTAACTATGGCTACACCTTC.

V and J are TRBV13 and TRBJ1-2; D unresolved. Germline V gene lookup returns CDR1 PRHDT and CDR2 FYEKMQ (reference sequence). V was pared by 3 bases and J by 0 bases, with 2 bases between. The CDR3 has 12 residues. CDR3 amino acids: CASSFTNYGYTF. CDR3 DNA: TGTGCCAGCAGCTTTACTAACTATGGCTACACCTTC.

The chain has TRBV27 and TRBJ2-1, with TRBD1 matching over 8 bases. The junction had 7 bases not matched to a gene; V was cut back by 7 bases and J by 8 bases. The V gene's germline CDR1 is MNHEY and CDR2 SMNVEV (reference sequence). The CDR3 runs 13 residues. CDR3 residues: CASTRAGGYEQFF. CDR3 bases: TGTGCCAGCACCAGGGCAGGGGGCTATGAGCAGTTCTTC.

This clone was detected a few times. The CDR3 loop reads CASSPDRDVGYTF. For the CDR3, the DNA is TGTGCCAGCTCACCCGACAGGGACGTGGGCTACACCTTC. The chain employs TRBV18 and TRBJ1-2; 7 bases are shared with TRBD1. Per the germline V gene, CDR1 is KGHSH and CDR2 is LQKENI. V lost 3 bases, J lost 8 bases, and 6 bases stayed unmatched. The CDR3 runs to 13 residues.

CDR3 loop: CASSFSGQGNEKLFF. Here the CDR3 DNA reads TGTGCCAGCAGTTTTTCGGGACAGGGTAATGAAAAACTGTTTTTT. The J gene is TRBJ1-4, the V gene TRBV28; 9 bases align to TRBD1. Unmatched junction bases numbered 3, after V lost 3 bases and J lost 4 bases. This CDR3 contains 15 residues. The germline CDR1 and CDR2 sequences are MDHEN and SYDVKM. Looking up the rest from reference TRBV28 and TRBJ1-4 gives the full variable domain: DVKVTQSSRYLVKRTGEKVFLECVQDMDHENMFWYRQDPGLGLRLIYFSYDVKMKEKGDIPEGYSVSREKKERFSLILESASTNQTSMYLCASSFSGQGNEKLFFGSGTQLSVL.

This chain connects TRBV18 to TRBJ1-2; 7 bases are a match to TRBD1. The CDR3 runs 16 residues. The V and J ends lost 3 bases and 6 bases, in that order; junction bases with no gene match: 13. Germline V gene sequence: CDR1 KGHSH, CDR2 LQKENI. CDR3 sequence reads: CASSPMEGQLYHGYTF. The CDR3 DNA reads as TGTGCCAGCTCACCGATGGAGGGACAGTTATACCATGGCTACACCTTC.

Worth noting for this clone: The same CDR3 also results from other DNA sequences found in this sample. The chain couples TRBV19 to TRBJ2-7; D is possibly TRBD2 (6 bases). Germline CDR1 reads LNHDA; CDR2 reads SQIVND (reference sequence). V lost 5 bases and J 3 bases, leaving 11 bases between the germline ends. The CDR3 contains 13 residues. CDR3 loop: CASSGGSSYEQYF. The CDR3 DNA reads TGTGCCAGTAGTGGGGGGTCTAGCTACGAGCAGTACTTC.

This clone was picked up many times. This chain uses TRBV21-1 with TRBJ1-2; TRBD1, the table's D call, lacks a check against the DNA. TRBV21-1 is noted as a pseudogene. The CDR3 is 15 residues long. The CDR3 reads CASSTDRQTNYGYTF. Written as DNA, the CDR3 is TGTGCCAGCAGCACGGACAGACAAACTAACTATGGCTACACCTTC.

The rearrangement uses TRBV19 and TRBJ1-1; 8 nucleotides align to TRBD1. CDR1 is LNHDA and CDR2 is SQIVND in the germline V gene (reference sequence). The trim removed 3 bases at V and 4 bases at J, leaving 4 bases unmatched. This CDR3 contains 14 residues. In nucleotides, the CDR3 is TGTGCCAGTAGTATGGACAGGGTAGGCACTGAAGCTTTCTTT. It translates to CASSMDRVGTEAFF. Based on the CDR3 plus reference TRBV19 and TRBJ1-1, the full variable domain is DGGITQSPKYLFRKEGQNVTLSCEQNLNHDAMYWYRQDPGQGLRLIYYSQIVNDFQKGDIAEGYSVSREKKESFPLTVTSAQKNPTAFYLCASSMDRVGTEAFFGQGTRLTVV.

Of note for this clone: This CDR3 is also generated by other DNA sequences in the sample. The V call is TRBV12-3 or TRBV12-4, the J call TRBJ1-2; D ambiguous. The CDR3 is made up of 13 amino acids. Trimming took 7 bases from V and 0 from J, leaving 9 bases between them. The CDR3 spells CASTPGTNYGYTF. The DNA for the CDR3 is TGTGCCAGCACTCCGGGAACTAACTATGGCTACACCTTC.

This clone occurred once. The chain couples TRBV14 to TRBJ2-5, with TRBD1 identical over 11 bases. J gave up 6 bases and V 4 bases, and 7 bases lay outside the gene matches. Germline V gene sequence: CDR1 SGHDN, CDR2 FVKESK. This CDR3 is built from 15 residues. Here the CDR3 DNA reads TGTGCCAGCAGCCCGGGGACAGGGGGTCGGAAGACCCAGTACTTC. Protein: CASSPGTGGRKTQYF.

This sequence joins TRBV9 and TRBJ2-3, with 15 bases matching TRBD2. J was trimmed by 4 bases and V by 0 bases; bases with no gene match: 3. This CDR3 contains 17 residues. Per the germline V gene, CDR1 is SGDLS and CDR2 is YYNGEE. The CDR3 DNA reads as TGTGCCAGCAGCGTAGGGACTAGCGGGGGGGCATCAGATACGCAGTATTTT. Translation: CASSVGTSGGASDTQYF.

Here the CDR3 reads CASSRGPGDTEAFF. Written as DNA, the CDR3 is TGTGCCAGCAGTCGCGGGCCCGGGGACACTGAAGCTTTCTTT. The gene calls are TRBV28 and TRBJ1-1; D unclear. The CDR3 consists of 14 residues. Germline V lookup: CDR1 MDHEN, CDR2 SYDVKM. V lost 5 bases and J 3 bases, leaving 13 bases between the germline ends.

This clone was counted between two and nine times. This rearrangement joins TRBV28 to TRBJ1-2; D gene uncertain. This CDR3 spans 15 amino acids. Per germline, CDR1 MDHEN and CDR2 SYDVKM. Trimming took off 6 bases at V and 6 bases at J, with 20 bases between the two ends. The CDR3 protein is CASRNGPGNFDGYTF. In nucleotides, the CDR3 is TGTGCCAGCAGGAATGGCCCGGGTAATTTCGATGGCTACACCTTC.

The CDR3 spells CASSRAGDRGLKTQYF. CDR3 DNA: TGTGCCAGCAGCCGCGCAGGGGACAGGGGGCTAAAGACCCAGTACTTC. The V call is TRBV27, the J call TRBJ2-5; 12 bases line up with TRBD1. The V gene's germline CDR1 is MNHEY and CDR2 SMNVEV (reference sequence). This CDR3 region has 16 residues. J lost 6 bases, V lost 6 bases, and 11 bases had no gene match.

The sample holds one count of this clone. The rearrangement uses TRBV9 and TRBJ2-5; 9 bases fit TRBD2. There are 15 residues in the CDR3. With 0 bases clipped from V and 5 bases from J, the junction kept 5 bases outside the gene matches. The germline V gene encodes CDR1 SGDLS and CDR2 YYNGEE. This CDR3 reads CASSVEASGEETQYF. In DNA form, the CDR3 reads TGTGCCAGCAGCGTAGAGGCTAGCGGGGAGGAGACCCAGTACTTC.

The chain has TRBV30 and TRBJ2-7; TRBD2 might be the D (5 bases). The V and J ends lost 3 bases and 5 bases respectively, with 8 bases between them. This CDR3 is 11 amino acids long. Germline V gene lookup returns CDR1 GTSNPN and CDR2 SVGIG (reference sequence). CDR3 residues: CAWSIGDEQYF. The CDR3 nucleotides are TGTGCCTGGAGCATCGGGGACGAGCAGTACTTC.

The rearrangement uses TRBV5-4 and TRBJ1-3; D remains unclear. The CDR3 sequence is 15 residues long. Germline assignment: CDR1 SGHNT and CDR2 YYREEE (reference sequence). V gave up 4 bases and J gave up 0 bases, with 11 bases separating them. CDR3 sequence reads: CASSPNIDSGNTIYF. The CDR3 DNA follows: TGTGCCAGCAGCCCCAATATAGACTCTGGAAACACCATATATTTT.

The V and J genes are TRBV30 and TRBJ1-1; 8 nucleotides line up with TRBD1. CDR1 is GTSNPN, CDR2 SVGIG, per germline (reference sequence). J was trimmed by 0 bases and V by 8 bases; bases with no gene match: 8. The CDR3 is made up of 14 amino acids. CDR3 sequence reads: CAAGRGLLNTEAFF. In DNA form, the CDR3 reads TGTGCCGCCGGCAGGGGGCTTTTGAACACTGAAGCTTTCTTT.

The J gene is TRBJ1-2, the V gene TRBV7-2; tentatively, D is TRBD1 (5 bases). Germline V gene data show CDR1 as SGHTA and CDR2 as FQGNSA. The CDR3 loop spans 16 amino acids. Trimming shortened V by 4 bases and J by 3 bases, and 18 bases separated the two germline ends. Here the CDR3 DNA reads TGTGCCAGCAGCTCCGCCCAGGGATGGGAGGACTATGGCTACACCTTC. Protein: CASSSAQGWEDYGYTF. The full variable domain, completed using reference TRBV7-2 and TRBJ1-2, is GAGVSQSPSNKVTEKGKDVELRCDPISGHTALYWYRQSLGQGLEFLIYFQGNSAPDKSGLPSDRFSAERTGGSVSTLTIQRTQQEDSAVYLCASSSAQGWEDYGYTFGSGTRLTVV.

DNA for the CDR3: TGTGCCAGCAGTTTACAGGGTCAAGACACTGAAGCTTTCTTT. This gives the protein CASSLQGQDTEAFF. The chain joins TRBV6-6 to TRBJ1-1; tentative D call: TRBD1 (6 bases). Per the germline V gene, CDR1 is MNHNY and CDR2 is SVGAGI (reference sequence). CDR3 length: 14 amino acids. The V end was cut by 4 bases, the J end by 3 bases, with 12 bases between.

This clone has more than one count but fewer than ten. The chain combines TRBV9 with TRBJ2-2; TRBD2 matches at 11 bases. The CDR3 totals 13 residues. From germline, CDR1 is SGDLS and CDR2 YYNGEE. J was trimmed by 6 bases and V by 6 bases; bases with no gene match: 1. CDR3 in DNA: TGTGCCAGCACTAGCGGGGGGTCCGGGGAGCTGTTTTTT. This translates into CASTSGGSGELFF. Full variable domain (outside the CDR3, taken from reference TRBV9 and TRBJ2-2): DSGVTQTPKHLITATGQRVTLRCSPRSGDLSVYWYQQSLDQGLQFLIQYYNGEERAKGNILERFSAQQFPDLHSELNLSSLELGDSALYFCASTSGGSGELFFGEGSRLTVL.

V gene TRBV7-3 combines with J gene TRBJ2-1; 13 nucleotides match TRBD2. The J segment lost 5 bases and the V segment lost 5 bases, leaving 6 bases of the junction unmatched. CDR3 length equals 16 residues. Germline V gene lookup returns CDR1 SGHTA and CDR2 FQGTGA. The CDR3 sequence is CASSPTGLAGNNEQFF. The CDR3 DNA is TGTGCCAGCAGCCCAACGGGACTAGCGGGGAACAATGAGCAGTTCTTC.

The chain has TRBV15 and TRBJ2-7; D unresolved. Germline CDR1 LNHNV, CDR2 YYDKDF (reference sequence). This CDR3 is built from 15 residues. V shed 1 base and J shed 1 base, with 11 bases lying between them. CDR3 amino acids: CATSRAVLRSYEQYF. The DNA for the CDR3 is TGTGCCACCAGCAGAGCCGTATTGCGATCCTACGAGCAGTACTTC. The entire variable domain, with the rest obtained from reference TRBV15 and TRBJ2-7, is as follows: DAMVIQNPRYQVTQFGKPVTLSCSQTLNHNVMYWYQQKSSQAPKLLFHYYDKDFNNEADTPDNFQSRRPNTSFCFLDIRSPGLGDTAMYLCATSRAVLRSYEQYFGPGTRLTVT.

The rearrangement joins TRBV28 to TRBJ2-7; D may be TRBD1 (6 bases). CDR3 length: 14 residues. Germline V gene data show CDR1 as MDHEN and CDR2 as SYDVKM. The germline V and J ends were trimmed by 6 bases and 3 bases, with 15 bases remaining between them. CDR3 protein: CASSPGQVIYEQYF. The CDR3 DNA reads TGTGCCAGCAGCCCGGGACAAGTCATCTACGAGCAGTACTTC. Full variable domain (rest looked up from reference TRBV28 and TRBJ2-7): DVKVTQSSRYLVKRTGEKVFLECVQDMDHENMFWYRQDPGLGLRLIYFSYDVKMKEKGDIPEGYSVSREKKERFSLILESASTNQTSMYLCASSPGQVIYEQYFGPGTRLTVT.

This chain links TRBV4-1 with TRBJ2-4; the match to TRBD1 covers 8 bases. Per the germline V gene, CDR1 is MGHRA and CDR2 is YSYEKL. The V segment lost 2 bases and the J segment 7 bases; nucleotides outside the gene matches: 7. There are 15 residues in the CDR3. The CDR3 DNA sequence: TGCGCCAGCAGCCAAACAGGGGGTTTACTCAACATTCAGTACTTC. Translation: CASSQTGGLLNIQYF.